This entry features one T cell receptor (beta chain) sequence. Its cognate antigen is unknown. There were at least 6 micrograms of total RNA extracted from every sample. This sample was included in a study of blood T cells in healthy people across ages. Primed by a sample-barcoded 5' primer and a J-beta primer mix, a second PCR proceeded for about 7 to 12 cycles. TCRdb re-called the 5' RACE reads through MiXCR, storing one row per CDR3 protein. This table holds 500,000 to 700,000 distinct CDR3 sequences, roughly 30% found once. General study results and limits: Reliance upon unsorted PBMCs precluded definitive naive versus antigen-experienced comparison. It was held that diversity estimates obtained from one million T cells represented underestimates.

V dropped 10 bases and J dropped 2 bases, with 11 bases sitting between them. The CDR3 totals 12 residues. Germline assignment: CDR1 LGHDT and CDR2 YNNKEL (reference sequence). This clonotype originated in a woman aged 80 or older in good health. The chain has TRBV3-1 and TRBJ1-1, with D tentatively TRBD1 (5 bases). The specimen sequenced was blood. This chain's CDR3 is CATGRANTEAFF. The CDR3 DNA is TGTGCCACAGGGCGGGCCAACACTGAAGCTTTCTTT.